Each of the 20 T cell receptor beta chains below was sequenced from the same sample in a study of blood T cell repertoires in COVID-19 (dated by TCRdb to about 2020). Libraries were built with the immunoSEQ multiplex PCR assay. This is the immuneACCESS table as TCRdb keeps it, with only in-frame sequences that have V and J called. A part of the clones is gone; compared with another copy, unresolved V genes explain less than half, and the rest is unexplained. The sample contains about 98,000 clones, approximately 89% of them found a single time. Of the sample, around a tenth is held by the ten largest clones. Material for sequencing was peripheral blood. All receptors come from a man aged 50 to 60 with acute or convalescent COVID-19.

The genes are TRBV7-6 and TRBJ1-3; D possibly corresponds to TRBD1 (6 bases). Trimming stripped 0 bases from V and 4 bases from J, with 13 bases between. In germline, CDR1 is SGHVS, CDR2 FNYEAQ. The CDR3 spans 16 residues. The CDR3 DNA follows: TGTGCCAGCAGCTTAGCGAGTGGGGGCGTGGGAAACACCATATATTTT. It yields the protein CASSLASGGVGNTIYF.

The sample holds a few counts of this clone. The chain employs TRBV5-6 and TRBJ2-1, with 12 bases lining up with TRBD1. The CDR3 loop spans 14 amino acids. The ends lost 5 bases at V and 7 bases at J; junction bases unmatched: 4. Germline V lookup: CDR1 SGHDT, CDR2 YYEEEE. The CDR3 DNA reads TGTGCCAGCAGTCCGGGACAGGGGGCTAATGAGCAGTTCTTC. This encodes CASSPGQGANEQFF.

This chain joins TRBV5-6 and TRBJ2-2, with TRBD2 matching over 7 bases. The CDR3 is 17 amino acids. With 2 bases clipped from V and 7 bases from J, the junction kept 14 bases outside the gene matches. The germline V gene has CDR1 SGHDT and CDR2 YYEEEE. In DNA, the CDR3 is TGTGCCAGCAGCTTAAGCGGGACCCCACATGGTGGCGGGGAGCTGTTTTTT. It codes for CASSLSGTPHGGGELFF.

The V and J genes are TRBV3-1 (or the pseudogene TRBV3-2) and TRBJ1-6; D call uncertain. The CDR3 runs to 16 residues. Germline CDR1 and CDR2: LGHDT and YNNKEL (reference sequence). V was pared by 0 bases and J by 0 bases, with 6 bases between. The CDR3 loop reads CASSQEKSSYNSPLHF. Here the CDR3 DNA reads TGTGCCAGCAGCCAAGAAAAGAGCTCCTATAATTCACCCCTCCACTTT.

The chain carries TRBV18 and TRBJ2-7; TRBD2 aligns across 7 bases. The V and J ends lost 0 bases and 7 bases, in that order; junction bases with no gene match: 9. The CDR3 has 15 amino acids. The germline CDR1 and CDR2 sequences are KGHSH and LQKENI. The CDR3 region is CASSPPGGQTSEQYF. The CDR3 DNA sequence: TGTGCCAGCTCACCACCGGGAGGGCAGACTTCGGAGCAGTACTTC.

V gene TRBV11-2 combines with J gene TRBJ2-2, with D maybe TRBD2 (5 bases). V dropped 1 base and J dropped 3 bases, with 9 bases sitting between them. The CDR3 spans 15 residues. Germline values: CDR1 SGHAT, CDR2 FQNNGV. The CDR3 sequence: CASSLGSGHTGELFF. As DNA, the CDR3 is TGTGCCAGCAGCTTAGGGAGCGGTCACACCGGGGAGCTGTTTTTT.

The chain combines TRBV15 with TRBJ1-4, with D maybe TRBD1 (5 bases). The CDR3 loop spans 13 amino acids. CDR1 and CDR2 (germline): LNHNV, YYDKDF (reference sequence). The V gene lost 5 bases and the J gene lost 4 bases, with 8 bases spanning the gap. The CDR3 sequence: CATSGGLNEKLFF. CDR3 coding DNA: TGTGCCACCAGCGGGGGACTTAATGAAAAACTGTTTTTT. The full variable domain, its missing parts supplied by reference TRBV15 and TRBJ1-4, is DAMVIQNPRYQVTQFGKPVTLSCSQTLNHNVMYWYQQKSSQAPKLLFHYYDKDFNNEADTPDNFQSRRPNTSFCFLDIRSPGLGDTAMYLCATSGGLNEKLFFGSGTQLSVL.

This clone was detected only once. V usage is TRBV7-9 and J usage is TRBJ1-2, with a weak D call TRBD1 (6 bases). Germline V gives CDR1 SEHNR, CDR2 FQNEAQ (reference sequence). The CDR3 has 13 residues. Trimming took 1 base from V and 8 from J, leaving 11 bases between them. This chain's CDR3 is CASSLDGQIGYTF. The CDR3, as DNA: TGTGCCAGCAGCTTAGACGGACAGATCGGCTACACCTTC.

The gene calls are TRBV2 and TRBJ2-1, with 7 bases lining up with TRBD2. V lost 0 bases and J lost 7; bases outside the gene matches: 6. This CDR3 spans 15 amino acids. Germline values: CDR1 SNHLY, CDR2 FYNNEI. The CDR3 here is CASSEASGEGNEQFF. The CDR3 region has the DNA TGTGCCAGCAGTGAAGCGAGCGGGGAGGGAAATGAGCAGTTCTTC.

This clone was seen only once. The CDR3 spells CASSHRQGGETQYF. The CDR3 nucleotides read TGTGCCAGCAGCCACCGACAGGGAGGTGAGACCCAGTACTTC. The rearrangement links TRBV3-1 (or the pseudogene TRBV3-2) to TRBJ2-5; a possible D gene is TRBD1 (7 bases). Germline V gene data show CDR1 as LGHDT and CDR2 as YNNKEL (reference sequence). With 3 bases removed from V and 5 bases from J, the gap between germline ends came to 13 bases. The CDR3 is made up of 14 amino acids.

The chain employs TRBV7-9 and TRBJ2-3, with a possible D match to TRBD2 (5 bases). In germline, CDR1 is SEHNR, CDR2 FQNEAQ (reference sequence). Trimming took 5 bases from V and 1 from J, leaving 10 bases between them. This CDR3 region has 14 residues. CDR3 sequence reads: CASSPRDRTDTQYF. CDR3 DNA: TGTGCCAGCAGCCCTCGGGATCGCACAGATACGCAGTATTTT. The variable domain in full, with the rest retrieved from reference TRBV7-9 and TRBJ2-3, is DTGVSQNPRHKITKRGQNVTFRCDPISEHNRLYWYRQTLGQGPEFLTYFQNEAQLEKSRLLSDRFSAERPKGSFSTLEIQRTEQGDSAMYLCASSPRDRTDTQYFGPGTRLTVL.

The V call is TRBV27, the J call TRBJ2-5, with TRBD2 matching 9 bases. In germline, CDR1 is MNHEY, CDR2 SMNVEV (reference sequence). After removal of 5 bases from V and 1 base from J, the junction contained 8 bases not matched to a gene. The CDR3 extends over 16 amino acids. CDR3 residues: CASSVRGTSLQETQYF. In DNA, the CDR3 is TGTGCCAGCAGTGTTAGGGGGACTAGCCTCCAAGAGACCCAGTACTTC.

Here the CDR3 reads CSASGGSGRGSTDTQYF. The CDR3 nucleotides are TGCAGTGCTAGTGGAGGAAGCGGGAGGGGAAGCACAGATACGCAGTATTTT. V and J are TRBV20-1 and TRBJ2-3, with TRBD2 matching over 10 bases. CDR3 length: 17 amino acids. Losses at the gene ends were 3 bases for V and 0 bases for J; bases not matched to a gene: 9. Germline assignment: CDR1 DFQATT and CDR2 SNEGSKA (reference sequence).

The chain links TRBV7-8 to TRBJ1-5; 7 bases are a match to TRBD1. This CDR3 spans 17 amino acids. Losses at the gene ends were 7 bases for V and 3 bases for J; bases not matched to a gene: 15. Per the germline V gene, CDR1 is SGHVS and CDR2 is FQNEAQ. The DNA of the CDR3 is TGTGCCAGCACCGAGATAGGAGGGGGCACCTCCAATCAGCCCCAGCATTTT. This sequence encodes CASTEIGGGTSNQPQHF.

This clone was seen a few times. V usage is TRBV5-6 and J usage is TRBJ2-7; 7 nucleotides align to TRBD2. The trim removed 4 bases at V and 3 bases at J, leaving 7 bases unmatched. The CDR3 is 14 amino acids. Germline V gene data show CDR1 as SGHDT and CDR2 as YYEEEE. As DNA, the CDR3 is TGTGCCAGCAGCCGCGGGACTACCAACTACGAGCAGTACTTC. It specifies CASSRGTTNYEQYF.

The CDR3 DNA sequence: TGTGCCAGCAGCCGAAGGCTGGGGACAGATGGCGAGCAGTACTTC. Translating gives CASSRRLGTDGEQYF. V is TRBV4-2 and J is TRBJ2-7; TRBD1 matches at 7 bases. The J segment lost 6 bases and the V segment lost 4 bases, leaving 12 bases of the junction unmatched. Per germline, CDR1 LGHNA and CDR2 YNFKEQ. There are 15 residues in the CDR3.

This chain joins TRBV15 and TRBJ1-1; tentative D call: TRBD1 (5 bases). Germline loops: CDR1 LNHNV, CDR2 YYDKDF (reference sequence). The CDR3 length is 15 residues. V was shortened by 3 bases and J by 5 bases, with 16 bases between the two germline ends. CDR3 in amino acids: CATSSYGTGGTEAFF. CDR3 DNA sequence: TGTGCCACCAGCAGCTACGGGACGGGAGGTACTGAAGCTTTCTTT.

This chain links TRBV7-9 with TRBJ2-1; TRBD2 matches at 14 bases. V lost 8 bases to trimming and J lost 1 base; unmatched junction nucleotides: 13. Germline V CDR1 and CDR2: SEHNR, FQNEAQ (reference sequence). The CDR3 runs 19 residues. Here the CDR3 reads CASGLPGLAGVSSYNEQFF. The CDR3 DNA reads as TGTGCCAGCGGCCTACCGGGACTAGCGGGAGTCAGTTCCTACAATGAGCAGTTCTTC.

The chain joins TRBV14 to TRBJ1-1, with D tentatively TRBD1 (5 bases). Germline-derived CDR1 and CDR2 are SGHDN and FVKESK. Trimming took off 4 bases at V and 0 bases at J, with 18 bases between the two ends. This CDR3 is 17 amino acids long. The CDR3 spells CASSPRTRARLNTEAFF. The DNA of the CDR3 is TGTGCCAGCAGCCCCCGGACAAGGGCTAGGCTGAACACTGAAGCTTTCTTT.

The chain has TRBV18 and TRBJ1-3; weak D call: TRBD1 (5 bases). Germline lookup yields CDR1 KGHSH and CDR2 LQKENI. The CDR3 has 15 residues. Trimming took 3 bases from V and 0 from J, leaving 9 bases between them. The CDR3 region is CASSPTESSGNTIYF. In DNA, the CDR3 is TGTGCCAGCTCACCGACAGAGAGCTCTGGAAACACCATATATTTT.